This is a list of T cell receptor beta chains from one sample in a study of radiotherapy plus CTLA-4 blockade in lung cancer. Only in-frame clones appear in the TCRdb table, and some are missing; sequencing was by immunoSEQ multiplex PCR. Found here are 55,000 to 65,000 clones, approximately 76% of them singletons; the top ten hold approximately 2.9%. Sequencing was performed on peripheral blood, taken from a patient treated with radiotherapy plus ipilimumab. Source of these receptors: a human donor with non-small cell lung cancer who had a complete response to radiotherapy plus ipilimumab. Both conserved end residues are part of each CDR3. The D gene is left open where the match is weak. Clone sizes are given selectively: once, few, many, or a class where the clone is expanded.

-	-	16	TRBV5-1	TRBJ1-2	TGCGCCAGCAGGTATTCCGGGACACTCACTAACTATGGCTACACCTTC	CASRYSGTLTNYGYTF
-	TRBD1	12	TRBV29-1	TRBJ2-7	TGCAGCGTTCCTGGACAGGGCTACGAGCAGTACTTC	CSVPGQGYEQYF
-	-	16	TRBV6-5	TRBJ2-1	TGTGCCAGCAGTTACGTCGGGGTTAAGAGTGGCAATGAGCAGTTCTTC	CASSYVGVKSGNEQFF
-	TRBD1	15	TRBV19	TRBJ1-4	TGTGCCAGTAAACAAAACAGGGGGCGAAATGAAAAACTGTTTTTT	CASKQNRGRNEKLFF
-	-	15	TRBV6-5	TRBJ2-5	TGTGCCAGCAGGGACGGGGGACTGGGAAAAGAGACCCAGTACTTC	CASRDGGLGKETQYF
once	TRBD2	16	TRBV5-5	TRBJ2-1	TGTGCCAGCAGCATTCGGACTAGCGGGGGGAACAATGAGCAGTTCTTC	CASSIRTSGGNNEQFF
-	TRBD1	15	TRBV7-9	TRBJ2-3	TGTGCCAGCAGCTTAATGGCAGGGGGAACAGATACGCAGTATTTT	CASSLMAGGTDTQYF
-	-	15	TRBV2	TRBJ2-2	TGTGCCAGCAGGGCTACAACAGGGAACACCGGGGAGCTGTTTTTT	CASRATTGNTGELFF
-	-	13	TRBV10-1	TRBJ1-1	TGCGCCAGCAGTGCCTCACAGAACACTGAAGCTTTCTTT	CASSASQNTEAFF
-	TRBD2	17	TRBV7-6	TRBJ2-3	TGTGCCAGCAGCCCTAGCGGGGGGTTCTCCCCTGCAGATACGCAGTATTTT	CASSPSGGFSPADTQYF
-	TRBD1	15	TRBV9	TRBJ2-5	TGTGCCAGCAGCGATGGGACAGCCTGGAGAGAGACCCAGTACTTC	CASSDGTAWRETQYF
-	TRBD2	16	TRBV27	TRBJ2-3	TGTGCCAGCAGTCCACCCACTAGCGGGAGAGCAGATACGCAGTATTTT	CASSPPTSGRADTQYF
-	TRBD2	19	TRBV5-1	TRBJ2-1	TGCGCCAGCAGCTTAATAGCAAGCGGGGGGGCTCGGTCCTACAATGAGCAGTTCTTC	CASSLIASGGARSYNEQFF
-	TRBD2	16	TRBV9	TRBJ2-1	TGTGCCAGCAGCGTAGCTTGGACTAGCTCTAGGAATGAGCAGTTCTTC	CASSVAWTSSRNEQFF
few	TRBD1	18	TRBV6-1	TRBJ1-5	TGTGCCAGCAGTGAAGGATGGGACAGGGGAGGCAGCAATCAGCCCCAGCATTTT	CASSEGWDRGGSNQPQHF
-	-	14	TRBV4-1	TRBJ1-1	TGCGCCAGCAGCCAAGGGGGTTCGAAGGGGGAAGCTTTCTTT	CASSQGGSKGEAFF
-	-	13	TRBV7-2	TRBJ1-2	TGTGCCAGCAGCTTAGTGCCAGGGTCGGGCTACACCTTC	CASSLVPGSGYTF
-	TRBD2	16	TRBV14	TRBJ2-2	TGTGCCAGCAGCCGCCGGACTAGCGGGAGTACCGGGGAGCTGTTTTTT	CASSRRTSGSTGELFF
-	-	13	TRBV4-1	TRBJ2-5	TGCGCCAGCAGCCAGGAGGGTCGAGAGACCCAGTACTTC	CASSQEGRETQYF
medium-sized	TRBD1	15	TRBV5-1	TRBJ2-5	TGCGCCAGCAGCTTAGGGACAGGGGGCCAAGAGACCCAGTACTTC	CASSLGTGGQETQYF
-	-	16	TRBV4-1	TRBJ2-7	TGCGCCAGCAGCCAAGACTGGTGGCAGGGGTCGTACGAGCAGTACTTC	CASSQDWWQGSYEQYF
-	TRBD1	15	TRBV5-5	TRBJ1-5	TGTGCCAGCAGCAAGGACAGGGGTAGAAATCAGCCCCAGCATTTT	CASSKDRGRNQPQHF
-	TRBD2	16	TRBV10-3	TRBJ2-1	TGTGCCATCAGTGAGTCGCTAGCGGGGGGCAACAATGAGCAGTTCTTC	CAISESLAGGNNEQFF
-	TRBD2	16	TRBV7-6	TRBJ2-5	TGTGCCAGCAGCGCGGGACTAGCGGGGGGGCAAGAGACCCAGTACTTC	CASSAGLAGGQETQYF
-	TRBD1	16	TRBV5-1	TRBJ1-4	TGCGCCAGCAGCTTGGAGGGACAGGGGGCGAATGAAAAACTGTTTTTT	CASSLEGQGANEKLFF